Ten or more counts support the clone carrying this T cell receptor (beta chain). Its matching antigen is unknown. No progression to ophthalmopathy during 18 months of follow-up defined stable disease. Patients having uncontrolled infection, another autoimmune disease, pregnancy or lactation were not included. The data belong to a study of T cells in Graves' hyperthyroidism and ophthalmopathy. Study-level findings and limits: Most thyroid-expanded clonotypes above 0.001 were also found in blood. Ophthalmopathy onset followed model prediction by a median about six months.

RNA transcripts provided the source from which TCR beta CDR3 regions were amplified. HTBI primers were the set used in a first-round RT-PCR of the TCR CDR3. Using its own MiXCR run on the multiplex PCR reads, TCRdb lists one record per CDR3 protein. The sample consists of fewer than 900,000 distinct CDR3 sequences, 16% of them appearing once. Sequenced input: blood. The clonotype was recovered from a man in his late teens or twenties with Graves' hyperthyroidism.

The CDR3 region has the DNA TGTGCCAGCAGTGGCCGGGACAGGCGGTACAATCAGCCCCAGCATTTT. This translates into CASSGRDRRYNQPQHF. The chain recombines TRBV6-1 with TRBJ1-5; the match to TRBD1 covers 8 bases. After removal of 4 bases from V and 3 bases from J, the junction contained 8 bases not matched to a gene. CDR3 length: 16 residues. Germline V lookup: CDR1 MNHNS, CDR2 SASEGT.